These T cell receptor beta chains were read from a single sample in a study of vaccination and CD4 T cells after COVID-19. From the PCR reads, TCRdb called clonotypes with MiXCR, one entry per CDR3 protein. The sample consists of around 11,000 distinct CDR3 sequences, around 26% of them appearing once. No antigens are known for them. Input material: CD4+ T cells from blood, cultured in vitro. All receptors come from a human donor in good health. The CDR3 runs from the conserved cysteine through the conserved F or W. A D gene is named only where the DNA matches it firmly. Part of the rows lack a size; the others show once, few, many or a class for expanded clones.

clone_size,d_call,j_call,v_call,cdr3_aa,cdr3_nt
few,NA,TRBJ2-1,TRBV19,CASSPRQGWNEQFF,TGTGCCAGTAGTCCCCGGCAGGGGTGGAATGAGCAGTTCTTC
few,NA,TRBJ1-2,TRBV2,CASSEGVGAGVGYGYTF,TGTGCCAGCAGTGAAGGAGTGGGGGCAGGGGTTGGCTATGGCTACACCTTC
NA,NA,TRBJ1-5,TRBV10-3,CAVGTDSNQPQHF,TGTGCCGTCGGGACGGATAGCAATCAGCCCCAGCATTTT
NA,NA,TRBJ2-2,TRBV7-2,CASSLVPRGNTGELFF,TGTGCCAGCAGCTTAGTCCCCAGGGGGAACACCGGGGAGCTGTTTTTT
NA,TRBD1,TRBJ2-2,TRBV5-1,CASSPNGQENTGELFF,TGCGCCAGCAGCCCAAATGGACAGGAGAACACCGGGGAGCTGTTTTTT
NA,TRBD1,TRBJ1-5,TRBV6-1,CASSLDRVHQPQHF,TGTGCCAGCAGCCTTGACAGGGTCCATCAGCCCCAGCATTTT
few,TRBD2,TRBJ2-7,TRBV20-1,CSAPGTSGGIWYEQYF,TGCAGTGCTCCTGGGACTAGCGGGGGGATTTGGTACGAGCAGTACTTC
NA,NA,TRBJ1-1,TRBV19,CASSGGDMNTEAFF,TGTGCCAGTAGTGGGGGAGATATGAACACTGAAGCTTTCTTT
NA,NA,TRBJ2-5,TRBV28,CASAGLRGQETQYF,TGTGCCAGCGCCGGTTTGAGAGGCCAAGAGACCCAGTACTTC
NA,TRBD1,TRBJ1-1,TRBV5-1,CASTMTGGNTEAFF,TGCGCCAGCACCATGACAGGGGGGAACACTGAAGCTTTCTTT
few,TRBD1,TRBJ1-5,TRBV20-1,CSAAVESGQGKVRSNQPQHF,TGCAGTGCTGCCGTTGAATCGGGACAGGGGAAAGTGCGAAGCAATCAGCCCCAGCATTTT
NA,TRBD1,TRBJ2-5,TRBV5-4,CASSSPGQGETQYF,TGTGCCAGCAGCTCACCGGGACAGGGAGAGACCCAGTACTTC
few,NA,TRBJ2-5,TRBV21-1,CASSKAGCRGGEETQYF,TGTGCCAGCAGCAAAGCGGGGTGTCGGGGGGGGGAAGAGACCCAGTACTTC
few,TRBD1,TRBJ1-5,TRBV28,CASSLFPPPGQGTYQPQHF,TGTGCCAGCAGTTTATTTCCACCCCCGGGACAGGGAACCTATCAGCCCCAGCATTTT
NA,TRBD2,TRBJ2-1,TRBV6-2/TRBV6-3,CASSAKGLAGEYNEQFF,TGTGCCAGCAGTGCTAAGGGACTAGCGGGAGAGTACAATGAGCAGTTCTTC
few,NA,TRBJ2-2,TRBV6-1,CASSVGGSGELFF,TGTGCCAGCAGTGTCGGGGGTTCCGGGGAGCTGTTTTTT
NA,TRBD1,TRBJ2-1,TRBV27,CASTGGRTYNEQFF,TGTGCCAGCACAGGGGGAAGGACCTACAATGAGCAGTTCTTC
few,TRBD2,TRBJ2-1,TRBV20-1,CSATGLAGYNEQFF,TGCAGTGCTACTGGACTAGCGGGATACAATGAGCAGTTCTTC
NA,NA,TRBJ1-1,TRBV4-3,CASSQDGGREEAFF,TGCGCCAGCAGCCAAGATGGTGGCAGGGAGGAAGCTTTCTTT
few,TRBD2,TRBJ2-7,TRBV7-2,CASSATGGEQYF,TGTGCCAGCAGCGCAACGGGGGGCGAGCAGTACTTC
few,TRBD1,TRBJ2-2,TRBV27,CASSRGQGIAGELFF,TGTGCCAGCAGTCGGGGACAGGGGATCGCCGGGGAGCTGTTTTTT
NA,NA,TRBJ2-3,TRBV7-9,CASSPRPGPPTDTQYF,TGTGCCAGCAGCCCACGACCTGGGCCCCCCACAGATACGCAGTATTTT
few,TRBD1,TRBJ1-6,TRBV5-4,CASSPGGAGSPLHF,TGTGCCAGCAGCCCAGGGGGCGCTGGGTCACCCCTCCACTTT
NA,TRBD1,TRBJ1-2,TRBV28,CASSPRDRDNPGYTF,TGTGCCAGCAGTCCCCGGGACAGGGATAATCCTGGCTACACCTTC
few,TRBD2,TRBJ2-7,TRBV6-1,CASSQYGLADGSEQYF,TGTGCCAGCAGTCAGTACGGACTAGCGGATGGATCCGAGCAGTACTTC
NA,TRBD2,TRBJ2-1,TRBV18,CASSPRLAVASVNEQFF,TGTGCCAGCTCACCACGCCTAGCGGTCGCCTCCGTCAATGAGCAGTTCTTC
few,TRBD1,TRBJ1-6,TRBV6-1,CASSTQDRANSPLHF,TGTGCCAGCAGTACCCAGGACAGGGCTAATTCACCCCTCCACTTT
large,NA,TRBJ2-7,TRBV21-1,CASSKMRGHHPRQASYEQYF,TGTGCCAGCAGCAAAATGAGGGGACATCACCCCCGCCAGGCAAGCTACGAGCAGTACTTC
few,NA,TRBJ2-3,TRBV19,CASRGGLAYTDTQYF,TGTGCCTCCCGTGGGGGTTTAGCCTACACAGATACGCAGTATTTT
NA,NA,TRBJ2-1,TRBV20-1,CSALMEGARPNEQFF,TGCAGTGCACTCATGGAGGGGGCGCGTCCCAATGAGCAGTTCTTC
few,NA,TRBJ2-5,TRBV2,CASSDGRETQYF,TGTGCCAGCAGTGACGGCCGGGAGACCCAGTACTTC
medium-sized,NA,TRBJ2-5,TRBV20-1,CSARDTQQTETQYF,TGCAGTGCTAGAGATACTCAACAGACGGAGACCCAGTACTTC
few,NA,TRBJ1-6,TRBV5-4,CASSTGQANSPLHF,TGTGCCAGCAGCACCGGACAAGCGAATTCACCCCTCCACTTT
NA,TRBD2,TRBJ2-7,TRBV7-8,CASSLVGTIIPYEQYF,TGTGCCAGCAGCTTAGTCGGGACTATTATACCCTACGAGCAGTACTTC
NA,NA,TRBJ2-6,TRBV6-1,CASLTSSGANVLTF,TGTGCCAGTTTGACAAGCTCTGGGGCCAACGTCCTGACTTTC
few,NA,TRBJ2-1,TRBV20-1,CSAGRRVDNEQFF,TGCAGTGCCGGGCGCAGGGTCGATAATGAGCAGTTCTTC
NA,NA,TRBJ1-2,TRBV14,CASSPTIGYGYTF,TGTGCCAGCAGCCCGACAATCGGCTATGGCTACACCTTC
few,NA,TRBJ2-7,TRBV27,CASSLSLRVGEQYF,TGTGCCAGCAGTTTAAGTTTGCGAGTGGGAGAGCAGTACTTC
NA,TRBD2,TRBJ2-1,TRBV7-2,CASSLQAGGGNNEQFF,TGTGCCAGCAGTTTACAAGCGGGAGGGGGGAACAATGAGCAGTTCTTC
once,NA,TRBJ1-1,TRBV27,CASSLGARTEAFF,TGTGCCAGCAGTCTCGGGGCGAGGACTGAAGCTTTCTTT
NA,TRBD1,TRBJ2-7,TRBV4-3,CASSPRTGREQYF,TGCGCCAGCAGCCCCCGGACAGGGCGCGAGCAGTACTTC
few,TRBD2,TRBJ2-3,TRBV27,CASSPPGGWPDTQYF,TGTGCCAGCAGCCCCCCGGGAGGGTGGCCAGATACGCAGTATTTT
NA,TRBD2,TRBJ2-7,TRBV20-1,CSATGTSGSNEQYF,TGCAGTGCAACCGGGACTAGCGGGAGCAACGAGCAGTACTTC
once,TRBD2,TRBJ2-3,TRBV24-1,CATSDRTSGRADTQYF,TGTGCCACCAGTGATCGGACTAGCGGGAGGGCAGATACGCAGTATTTT
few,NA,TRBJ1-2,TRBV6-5,CASSYSVTVPYGYTF,TGTGCCAGCAGTTACTCGGTCACCGTGCCCTATGGCTACACCTTC
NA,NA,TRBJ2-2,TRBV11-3,CASSSVRTGELFF,TGTGCCAGCAGCTCCGTGAGAACCGGGGAGCTGTTTTTT
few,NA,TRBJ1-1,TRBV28,CAGANTGTSLNTEAFF,TGTGCCGGCGCAAACACCGGGACATCTCTTAACACTGAAGCTTTCTTT
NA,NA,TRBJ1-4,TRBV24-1,CATSDSPVGQGVFF,TGTGCCACCAGTGATTCCCCTGTCGGGCAAGGTGTGTTTTTT